This record looks at one TCR beta chain sequence and its context. This record comes from a study of cytomegalovirus exposure and HLA in healthy donors. PCR amplification relied on 60 Vbeta primers (plus 13 Jbeta primers). The assay was immunoSEQ multiplex PCR, and TCRdb's table has in-frame clones only and misses some. The sample lists over 150,000 clones, 82% occurring once. The sequencing input was PBMCs. This clonotype was obtained from a boy between 2 and 10 years old in good health and CMV-seronegative.

CDR3 region: CASSLDTVHYGYTF. The CDR3 region has the DNA TGTGCCAGCAGCTTAGATACAGTACACTATGGCTACACCTTC. The chain joins TRBV7-9 to TRBJ1-2, with D unclear. The CDR3 sequence is 14 residues long. From germline, CDR1 is SEHNR and CDR2 FQNEAQ (reference sequence). The germline V and J ends were trimmed by 1 base and 3 bases, with 9 bases remaining between them. The whole variable domain, filled in from reference TRBV7-9 and TRBJ1-2, reads DTGVSQNPRHKITKRGQNVTFRCDPISEHNRLYWYRQTLGQGPEFLTYFQNEAQLEKSRLLSDRFSAERPKGSFSTLEIQRTEQGDSAMYLCASSLDTVHYGYTFGSGTRLTVV.